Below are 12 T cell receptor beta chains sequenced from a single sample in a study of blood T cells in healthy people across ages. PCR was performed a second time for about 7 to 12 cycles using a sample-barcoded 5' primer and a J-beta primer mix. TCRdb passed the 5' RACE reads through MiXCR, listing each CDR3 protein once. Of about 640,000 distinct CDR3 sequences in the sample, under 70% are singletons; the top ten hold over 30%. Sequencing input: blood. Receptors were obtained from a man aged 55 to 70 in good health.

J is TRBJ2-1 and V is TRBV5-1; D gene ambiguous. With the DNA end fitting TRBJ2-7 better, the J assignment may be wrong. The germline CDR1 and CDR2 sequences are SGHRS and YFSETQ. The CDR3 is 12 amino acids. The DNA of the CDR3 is TGCGCCAGCAGCTTATTATCTGGGGAGCAGTACTTC. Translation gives CASSLLSGEQYF.

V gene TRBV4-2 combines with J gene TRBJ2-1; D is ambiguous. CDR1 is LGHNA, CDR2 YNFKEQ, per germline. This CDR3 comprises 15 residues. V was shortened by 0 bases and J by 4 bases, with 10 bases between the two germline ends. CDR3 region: CASSQDPLSYNEQFF. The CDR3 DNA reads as TGTGCCAGCAGCCAAGACCCTCTAAGTTACAATGAGCAGTTCTTC.

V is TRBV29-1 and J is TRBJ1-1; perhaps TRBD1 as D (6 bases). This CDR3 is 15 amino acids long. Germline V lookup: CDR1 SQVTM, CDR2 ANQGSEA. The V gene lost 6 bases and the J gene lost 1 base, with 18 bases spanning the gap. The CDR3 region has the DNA TGCAGCGTGGGGGCGGAAGGCGGGAAGAACACTGAAGCTTTCTTT. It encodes CSVGAEGGKNTEAFF.

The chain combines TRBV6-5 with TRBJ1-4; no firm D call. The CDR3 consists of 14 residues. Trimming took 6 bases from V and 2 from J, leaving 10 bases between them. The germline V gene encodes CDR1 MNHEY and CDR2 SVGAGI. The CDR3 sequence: CASSPRNTNEKLFF. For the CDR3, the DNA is TGTGCCAGCAGCCCTCGTAATACTAATGAAAAACTGTTTTTT.

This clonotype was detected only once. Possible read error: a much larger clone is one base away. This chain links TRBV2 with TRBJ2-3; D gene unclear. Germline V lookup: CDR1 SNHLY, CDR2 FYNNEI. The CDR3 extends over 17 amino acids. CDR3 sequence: CASRATAPGPSADAQYF. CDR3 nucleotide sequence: TGTGCCAGCAGAGCCACAGCCCCAGGCCCGTCGGCAGATGCGCAGTATTTT.

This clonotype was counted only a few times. CDR3 DNA: TGTGCCAGCAGCCCGAGCGGGGCAACAGGGGAGACCCAGTACTTC. Translated, it gives CASSPSGATGETQYF. This chain connects TRBV7-2 to TRBJ2-5; the D gene is possibly TRBD2 (7 bases). V was cut by 5 bases and J by 5 bases, with 18 bases left in between. This CDR3 is 15 amino acids long. Germline values: CDR1 SGHTA, CDR2 FQGNSA.

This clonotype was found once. The CDR3 DNA sequence: TGTGCCAGCAGCCCGGGTCTAGCGGGGTTTACCTACGAGCAGTACTTC. It translates to CASSPGLAGFTYEQYF. The V gene is TRBV3-1, the J gene TRBJ2-7, with TRBD2 matching over 9 bases. Per the germline V gene, CDR1 is LGHDT and CDR2 is YNNKEL (reference sequence). The CDR3 loop spans 16 amino acids. V lost 4 bases and J lost 2; bases outside the gene matches: 9.

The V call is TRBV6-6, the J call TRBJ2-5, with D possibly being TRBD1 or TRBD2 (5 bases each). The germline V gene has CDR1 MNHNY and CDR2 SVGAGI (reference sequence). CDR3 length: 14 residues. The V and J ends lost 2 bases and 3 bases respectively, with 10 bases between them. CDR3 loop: CASSYGDREETQYF. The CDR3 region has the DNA TGTGCCAGCAGTTACGGGGACCGTGAAGAGACCCAGTACTTC.

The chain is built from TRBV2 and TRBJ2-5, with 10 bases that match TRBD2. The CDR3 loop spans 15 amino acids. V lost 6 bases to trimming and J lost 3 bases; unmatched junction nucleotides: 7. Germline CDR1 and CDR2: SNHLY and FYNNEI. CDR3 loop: CASSELAGVEETQYF. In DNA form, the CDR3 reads TGTGCCAGCAGCGAGCTAGCGGGGGTTGAAGAGACCCAGTACTTC.

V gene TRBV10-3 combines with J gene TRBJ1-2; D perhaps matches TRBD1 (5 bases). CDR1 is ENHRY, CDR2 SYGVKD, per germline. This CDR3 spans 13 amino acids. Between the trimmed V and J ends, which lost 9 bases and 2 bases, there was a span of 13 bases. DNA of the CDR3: TGTGCCATTAGTCAGGGCTCAAACTATGGCTACACCTTC. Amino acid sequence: CAISQGSNYGYTF.

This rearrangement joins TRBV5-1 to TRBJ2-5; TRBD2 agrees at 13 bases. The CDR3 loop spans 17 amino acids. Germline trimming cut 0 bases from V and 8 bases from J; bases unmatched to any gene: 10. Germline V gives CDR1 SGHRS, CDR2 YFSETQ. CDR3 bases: TGCGCCAGCAGCTTGGGACTAGCGGGGGGTCCCCAAGGAACCCAGTACTTC. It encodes CASSLGLAGGPQGTQYF.

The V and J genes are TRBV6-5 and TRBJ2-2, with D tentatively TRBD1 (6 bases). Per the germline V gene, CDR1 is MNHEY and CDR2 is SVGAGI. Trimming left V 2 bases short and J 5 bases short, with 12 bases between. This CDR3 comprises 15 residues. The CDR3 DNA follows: TGTGCCAGCAGTTACGGGGGCACGGGGACCGGGGAGCTGTTTTTT. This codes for CASSYGGTGTGELFF.